A selection of T cell receptor beta chains follows, all from one sample in a study of kidney transplant recipient with SARS-CoV-2 infection. TCRdb analysed the reads with MiXCR anew, one entry per CDR3 protein. The table lists 250,000 or so distinct CDR3 sequences, 29% of them singletons. Material: a blood sample, obtained at baseline and on day 111 from a kidney transplant recipient. These receptors were collected from a male patient aged 30 to 40 who had COVID-19 and was a kidney transplant recipient. The graft donor may be the source of some T cells. CDR3s include the opening cysteine and the closing phenylalanine or tryptophan. The order of the fields is D gene, clone size, CDR3 length, J gene, V gene, CDR3 protein, CDR3 DNA. The D gene is left open where the match is weak. Part of the rows lack a size; the others show once, few, many or a class for expanded clones.

TRBD1 | - | 14 | TRBJ1-3 | TRBV6-5 | CASIPQGSGNTIYF | TGTGCCAGCATCCCACAGGGGTCTGGAAACACCATATATTTT
TRBD1 | many | 15 | TRBJ2-7 | TRBV5-4 | CASSLGGTGGDEQYF | TGTGCCAGCAGCCTGGGCGGGACAGGGGGAGACGAGCAGTACTTC
- | - | 14 | TRBJ2-1 | TRBV3-2 | CASSLLAGALGQFF | TGTGCCAGCAGCCTACTAGCGGGGGCACTCGGGCAGTTCTTC
- | - | 14 | TRBJ2-5 | TRBV9 | CASGVAPLGETQYF | TGTGCCAGCGGCGTAGCCCCCCTAGGCGAGACCCAGTACTTC
TRBD2 | - | 17 | TRBJ2-3 | TRBV5-4 | CANSLALAGGPTDTQYF | TGTGCCAACAGCTTGGCCCTAGCGGGAGGGCCCACAGATACGCAGTATTTT
TRBD2 | many | 15 | TRBJ2-1 | TRBV19 | CASRTSGGQKGEQFF | TGTGCCAGTAGGACTAGCGGGGGACAAAAGGGTGAGCAGTTCTTC
TRBD1 | many | 13 | TRBJ2-1 | TRBV5-1 | CASSFQGVNEQFF | TGTGCCAGCAGTTTTCAGGGGGTAAATGAGCAGTTCTTC
TRBD1 | many | 18 | TRBJ1-5 | TRBV5-5 | CASSLEGQGANGNQPQHF | TGTGCCAGCAGCTTGGAGGGACAGGGGGCGAACGGCAATCAGCCCCAGCATTTT
- | - | 14 | TRBJ2-1 | TRBV6-5 | CASTQNWGSNGQFF | TGTGCCAGCACCCAGAACTGGGGGAGCAATGGGCAGTTCTTC
- | few | 17 | TRBJ2-3 | TRBV21-1 | CAGRLAIATVMQDTQYF | TGTGCCGGCAGACTGGCCATAGCTACAGTCATGCAAGATACGCAGTATTTT
TRBD2 | - | 15 | TRBJ2-1 | TRBV7-9 | CASSAGTSSYNEQFF | TGTGCCAGCAGCGCTGGGACTAGCTCCTACAATGAGCAGTTCTTC
TRBD1 | many | 15 | TRBJ1-2 | TRBV27 | CASSLQERGPYGYTF | TGTGCCAGCAGTTTACAAGAGAGGGGGCCCTATGGCTACACCTTC
- | many | 13 | TRBJ1-2 | TRBV5-4 | CASSLVADYGYTF | TGTGCCAGCAGCTTGGTCGCAGATTATGGCTACACCTTC
TRBD2 | many | 16 | TRBJ2-7 | TRBV6-6 | CASSYGLAAPSYEQYF | TGTGCCAGCAGTTACGGGCTAGCGGCTCCCTCCTACGAGCAGTACTTC
- | many | 15 | TRBJ2-3 | TRBV6-5 | CASSYRGRSTDTQYF | TGTGCCAGCAGTTACAGGGGCAGGTCCACAGATACGCAGTATTTT
- | many | 13 | TRBJ1-2 | TRBV12-3/TRBV12-4 | CASSLATVYGYTF | TGTGCCAGCAGTTTAGCAACGGTATATGGCTACACCTTC
- | many | 15 | TRBJ1-5 | TRBV21-1 | CASDLEDSRKKPQHF | TGTGCCAGCGACCTTGAGGACAGCCGAAAAAAACCCCAGCATTTT
TRBD2 | few | 12 | TRBJ2-4 | TRBV30 | CAWSGTSAIQYF | TGTGCCTGGAGTGGGACTAGCGCCATTCAGTACTTC
- | many | 13 | TRBJ1-2 | TRBV9 | CASSVDGTYGYTF | TGTGCCAGCAGCGTAGACGGAACCTATGGCTACACCTTC
- | many | 12 | TRBJ1-4 | TRBV29-1 | CSAKQGSEKLFF | TGCAGCGCAAAACAGGGCAGTGAAAAACTGTTTTTT
- | many | 15 | TRBJ1-2 | TRBV6-5 | CASSYLPPTDYGYTF | TGTGCCAGCAGTTACCTCCCCCCAACCGATTATGGCTACACCTTC
- | - | 16 | TRBJ1-2 | TRBV5-8 | CASHGVHPRKTYGYTF | TGTGCCAGCCACGGCGTTCATCCACGAAAGACCTATGGCTACACCTTC
- | few | 17 | TRBJ1-2 | TRBV25-1 | CASSLLTELGKTYGYTF | TGTGCCAGCAGTTTACTGACAGAACTGGGAAAGACCTATGGCTACACCTTC
- | many | 13 | TRBJ2-7 | TRBV7-9 | CASSPDPFHEQYF | TGTGCCAGCAGCCCCGACCCCTTCCACGAGCAGTACTTC